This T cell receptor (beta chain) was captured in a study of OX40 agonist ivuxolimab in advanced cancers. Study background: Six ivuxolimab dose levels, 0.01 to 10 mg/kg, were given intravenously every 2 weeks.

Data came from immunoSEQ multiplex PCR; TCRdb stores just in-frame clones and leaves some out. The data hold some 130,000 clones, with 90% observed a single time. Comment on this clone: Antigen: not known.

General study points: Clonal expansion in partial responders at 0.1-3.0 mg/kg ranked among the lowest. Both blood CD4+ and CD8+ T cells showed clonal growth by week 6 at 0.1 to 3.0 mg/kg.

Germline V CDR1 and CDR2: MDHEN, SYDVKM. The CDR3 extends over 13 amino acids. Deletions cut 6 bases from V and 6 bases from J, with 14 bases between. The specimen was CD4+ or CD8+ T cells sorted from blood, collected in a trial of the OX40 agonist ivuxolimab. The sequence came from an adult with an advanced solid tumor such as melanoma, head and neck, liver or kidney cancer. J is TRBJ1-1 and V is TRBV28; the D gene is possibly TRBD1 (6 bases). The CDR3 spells CASSSYRTAEAFF. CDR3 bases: TGTGCCAGCAGCTCATACCGGACAGCTGAAGCTTTCTTT.